Listed below are T cell receptor beta chains from one sample, sequenced in a study of long-term antiretroviral therapy in people with HIV. Only in-frame clones appear in the TCRdb table, and some are missing; sequencing was by immunoSEQ multiplex PCR. The table has approximately 25,000 clones, more than 85% seen once; the top ten hold 9% to 10%. The starting material was unsorted PBMCs, obtained 7.6 years after starting antiretroviral therapy. These receptors were taken from a woman in her thirties or forties with HIV. Both conserved end residues are part of each CDR3. D genes are given only for firm matches.

J gene,D gene,V gene,CDR3 protein,CDR3 DNA
TRBJ2-5,TRBD1,TRBV7-9,CASSLALGQGKETQYF,TGTGCCAGCAGCTTAGCGCTGGGACAGGGGAAAGAGACCCAGTACTTC
TRBJ2-1,-,TRBV9,CASSVSGTAAYNEQFF,TGTGCCAGCAGCGTTTCGGGGACTGCTGCCTACAATGAGCAGTTCTTC
TRBJ1-1,-,TRBV9,CASSVANRDTEAFF,TGTGCCAGCAGCGTAGCTAACAGGGACACTGAAGCTTTCTTT
TRBJ1-1,TRBD1,TRBV29-1,CSVERGDRERGEAFF,TGCAGCGTTGAAAGGGGTGACAGGGAGCGAGGTGAAGCTTTCTTT
TRBJ2-7,TRBD2,TRBV2,CASKGTSGGYEQYF,TGTGCCAGCAAAGGGACTAGCGGGGGCTACGAGCAGTACTTC
TRBJ1-6,TRBD1,TRBV6-5,CASFGRQGLRTLHF,TGTGCCAGCTTCGGTCGACAGGGGCTTAGAACCCTCCACTTT
TRBJ1-2,TRBD1,TRBV19,CATRYIRGQGNKAHYGYTF,TGTGCCACCCGATATATCCGGGGACAGGGGAACAAAGCGCACTATGGCTACACCTTC
TRBJ1-1,-,TRBV7-2,CASSFRPNTEAFF,TGTGCCAGCAGCTTTCGTCCGAACACTGAAGCTTTCTTT
TRBJ2-2,-,TRBV6-5,CASRRAGASGELFF,TGTGCCAGCCGGCGGGCGGGGGCGAGCGGGGAGCTGTTTTTT
TRBJ2-2,TRBD1,TRBV7-6,CASSPNYRGGELFF,TGTGCCAGCAGCCCCAACTACAGGGGCGGGGAGCTGTTTTTT
TRBJ2-3,-,TRBV7-2,CASRQTHEASDTQYF,TGTGCCAGCAGACAGACCCATGAGGCCTCAGATACGCAGTATTTT
TRBJ1-1,-,TRBV11-3,CASSLGGTGTEAFF,TGTGCCAGCAGCTTAGGCGGCACGGGCACTGAAGCTTTCTTT
TRBJ1-5,-,TRBV7-9,CASSFSESNQPQHF,TGTGCCAGCAGCTTCTCTGAGAGCAATCAGCCCCAGCATTTT
TRBJ1-4,-,TRBV10-2,CASSDGTGGTNEKLFF,TGCGCCAGCAGCGACGGGACCGGCGGGACTAATGAAAAACTGTTTTTT